The entry below describes one T cell receptor (beta chain). The CDR3 runs to 15 residues. Germline CDR1 MDHEN, CDR2 SYDVKM. V lost 1 base and J 4 bases, leaving 11 bases between the germline ends. The data originate from a study of OX40 agonist ivuxolimab in advanced cancers. Study context: The patients got ivuxolimab, which is an agonistic anti-OX40 (CD134) antibody.

Clones were read by immunoSEQ multiplex PCR, and TCRdb kept only the in-frame ones, dropping some. The table includes fewer than 45,000 clones, 88% detected once. V gene TRBV28 combines with J gene TRBJ1-5; D remains unclear. The receptor was derived from an adult with an advanced solid tumor such as melanoma, head and neck, liver or kidney cancer. The specimen was CD4+ or CD8+ T cells sorted from blood, collected in a trial of the OX40 agonist ivuxolimab. CDR3 sequence: CASSLLSSGNQPQHF. Written as DNA, the CDR3 is TGTGCCAGCAGTTTATTAAGTTCGGGAAATCAGCCCCAGCATTTT. The variable domain in full, completed from reference TRBV28 and TRBJ1-5, reads DVKVTQSSRYLVKRTGEKVFLECVQDMDHENMFWYRQDPGLGLRLIYFSYDVKMKEKGDIPEGYSVSREKKERFSLILESASTNQTSMYLCASSLLSSGNQPQHFGDGTRLSIL.